This T cell receptor beta chain is from a study of shared clonotypes between healthy human individuals. The overall study: A donor's plate count was three for CD4 naive and three for CD4 memory; CD8 naive had two and CD8 memory one. Notes on the study in general: Relative to clonotypes present in all four donors, those not shared had lower generation probabilities. Despite large depth, rarefaction showed incomplete sorted-subset sequencing.

From CD4+ cells came CD45RA+ naive and CD45RA-negative memory subsets. Using immunoSEQ multiplex PCR, the repertoire was profiled, and TCRdb retains in-frame clones only, with some absent. Here the sample spans under 2.5 million clones, just under 95% being singletons. CDR1 MNHEY and CDR2 SMNVEV come from the germline V gene (reference sequence). The ends lost 6 bases at V and 6 bases at J; junction bases unmatched: 8. CDR3 size: 13 residues. For this clone: What it binds is unknown.

V usage is TRBV27 and J usage is TRBJ2-7; 7 bases agree with TRBD2. Source material: naive CD4+ T cells from PBMCs. Sample subset: CD45RA+ positively selected. This clonotype was sampled from a man between 18 and 29 years old in good health. Some clones in this sample may be carry-over from other donors' samples. CDR3 loop: CASSPREGFEQYF. The CDR3 DNA sequence: TGTGCCAGCAGCCCTAGGGAGGGGTTCGAGCAGTACTTC.